This T cell receptor beta chain was retrieved from a study of cytomegalovirus exposure and HLA in healthy donors. PCR was performed using 60 Vbeta and 13 Jbeta primers. Sequencing used immunoSEQ multiplex PCR; TCRdb keeps in-frame clones, though not all of them. The sample carries around 150,000 clones, approximately 71% recorded once. As regards this clone: The antigen is unknown.

The CDR3 runs 11 residues. Germline V gene lookup returns CDR1 MDHEN and CDR2 SYDVKM. The germline V and J ends were trimmed by 7 bases and 6 bases, with 6 bases remaining between them. General observations from the study: While the bulk of TCR sequences proved rare, some public TCRs turned up in many donors. The later analysis indicated that the majority of CMV-associated TCR beta chains appeared HLA-restricted.

Material for sequencing was PBMCs. V and J are TRBV28 and TRBJ1-4; D is uncertain. The receptor was isolated from a man aged 30 to 45 in good health and CMV-seropositive. DNA for the CDR3: TGTGCCAGCATCGGGGATGAAAAACTGTTTTTT. This sequence encodes CASIGDEKLFF.